Described below is a single T cell receptor (beta chain) sequence and its context. Researchers built TCR beta cDNA using 5'RACE template switching with UMIs. TCRdb derives one entry per CDR3 protein from the 5' RACE reads, leaving out DNA. Here the sample table reports about 160,000 distinct CDR3 sequences. The data belong to a study of T cells expressing NK-cell markers. The sequence was collected from a man aged 18-70 years in good health. Specimen: blood T cells: a sorted CD56 or NKG2C T cell subset, CD4+ or CD8+ T cells, or bulk PBMC T cells (not recorded which).

The CDR3 protein is CASSEGGTGTDTQYF. The chain employs TRBV2 and TRBJ2-3; TCRdb reports TRBD1, a call that lacks DNA to check it against. The germline V gene encodes CDR1 SNHLY and CDR2 FYNNEI. The length of the CDR3 is 15 residues. Full variable domain (rest looked up from reference TRBV2 and TRBJ2-3): EPEVTQTPSHQVTQMGQEVILRCVPISNHLYFYWYRQILGQKVEFLVSFYNNEISEKSEIFDDQFSVERPDGSNFTLKIRSTKLEDSAMYFCASSEGGTGTDTQYFGPGTRLTVL.